Listed here are 2 T cell receptor beta chains from one sample, sequenced in a study of response to subunit inactivated influenza vaccine. MiXCR, run by TCRdb on the RT-PCR reads, gives a single entry per CDR3 protein. The sample carries approximately 730,000 distinct CDR3 sequences, over 11% recorded once. Material: PBMCs from blood, obtained around two weeks before vaccination. These receptors were taken from a man aged 50 to 59 who received an inactivated influenza vaccine.

The gene calls are TRBV24-1 and TRBJ2-5; 8 bases are shared with TRBD2. V gave up 1 base and J gave up 3 bases; unmatched junction bases: 6. The CDR3 extends over 16 amino acids. CDR1 and CDR2 from the germline V gene are KGHDR and SFDVKD. The CDR3: CATSDFDRTSKETQYF. In nucleotides, the CDR3 is TGTGCCACCAGTGATTTTGACAGGACTAGCAAAGAGACCCAGTACTTC.

This clonotype was observed at least ten times. In nucleotides, the CDR3 is TGTGCCATCAGGACCGGGACACGGGAGGAGCAGTTCTTC. Protein product: CAIRTGTREEQFF. The chain recombines TRBV10-3 with TRBJ2-1, with D possibly called TRBD1 or TRBD2 (6 bases each). V lost 6 bases to trimming and J lost 10 bases, with 16 bases between them. The CDR3 covers 13 residues. The germline V gene encodes CDR1 ENHRY and CDR2 SYGVKD.